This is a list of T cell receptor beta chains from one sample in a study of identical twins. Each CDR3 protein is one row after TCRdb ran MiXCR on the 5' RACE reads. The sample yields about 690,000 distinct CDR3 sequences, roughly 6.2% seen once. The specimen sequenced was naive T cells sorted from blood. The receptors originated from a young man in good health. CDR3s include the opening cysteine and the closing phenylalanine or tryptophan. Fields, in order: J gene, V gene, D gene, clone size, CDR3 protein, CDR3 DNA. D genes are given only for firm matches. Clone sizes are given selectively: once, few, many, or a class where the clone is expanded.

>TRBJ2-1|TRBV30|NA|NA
CAWALPPGLVYNEQFF
TGTGCCTGGGCTCTCCCTCCGGGACTTGTTTACAATGAGCAGTTCTTC
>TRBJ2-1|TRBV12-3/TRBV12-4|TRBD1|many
CASRPGQDYNEQFF
TGTGCCAGCAGACCGGGACAGGACTACAATGAGCAGTTCTTC
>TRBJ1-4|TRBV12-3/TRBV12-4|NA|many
CASSSRGGEKLFF
TGTGCCAGCAGTTCCAGGGGTGGCGAAAAACTGTTTTTT
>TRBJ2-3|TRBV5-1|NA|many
CASSLAGWKDTQYF
TGCGCCAGCAGCTTGGCCGGGTGGAAGGATACGCAGTATTTT
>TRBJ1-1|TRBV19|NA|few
CASSLGRRFGANTEAFF
TGTGCCAGTAGTCTCGGACGGAGATTTGGAGCCAACACTGAAGCTTTCTTT
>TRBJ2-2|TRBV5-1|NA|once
CASISGPGTGELFF
TGCGCCAGCATCTCGGGGCCGGGCACCGGGGAGCTGTTTTTT
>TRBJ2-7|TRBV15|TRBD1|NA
CATSAGQGWDEQYF
TGTGCCACCAGCGCGGGACAGGGGTGGGATGAGCAGTACTTC
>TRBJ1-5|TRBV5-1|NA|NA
CAISSDSSNQPQHF
TGCGCCATCAGCTCCGACAGCAGCAATCAGCCCCAGCATTTT
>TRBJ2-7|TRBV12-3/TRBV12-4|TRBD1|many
CASSLTGEYEQYF
TGTGCCAGCAGTTTGACAGGGGAATACGAGCAGTACTTC
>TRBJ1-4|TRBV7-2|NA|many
CASSLTRESGKLFF
TGTGCCAGCAGCCTGACCAGAGAATCGGGAAAACTGTTTTTT
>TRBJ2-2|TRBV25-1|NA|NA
CASSEVLSRELFF
TGTGCCAGCAGTGAAGTACTGTCCAGGGAGCTGTTTTTT
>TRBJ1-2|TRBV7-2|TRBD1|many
CASSLGTGYYGYTF
TGTGCCAGCAGCTTAGGGACAGGGTACTATGGCTACACCTTC
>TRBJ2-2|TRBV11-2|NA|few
CASREGNTGELFF
TGTGCCAGCAGGGAGGGGAACACCGGGGAGCTGTTTTTT
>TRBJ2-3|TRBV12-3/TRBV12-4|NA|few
CASSRSTAADTQYF
TGTGCCAGCAGTAGGAGTACAGCGGCAGATACGCAGTATTTT
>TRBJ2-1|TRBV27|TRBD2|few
CASKSGRSYNEQFF
TGTGCCAGCAAAAGCGGGAGGTCCTACAATGAGCAGTTCTTC
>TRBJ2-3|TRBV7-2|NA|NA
CASSKSLWGSDTQYF
TGTGCCAGCAGCAAGAGCCTCTGGGGCTCTGATACGCAGTATTTT
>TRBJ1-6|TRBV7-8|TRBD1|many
CASSSYRGNSPLHF
TGTGCCAGCAGCTCTTACAGGGGAAATTCACCCCTCCACTTT
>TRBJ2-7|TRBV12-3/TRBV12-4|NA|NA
CASSFTRQGGEQYF
TGTGCCAGCAGTTTCACCCGACAGGGAGGCGAGCAGTACTTC
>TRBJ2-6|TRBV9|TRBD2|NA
CASSVVPAGGPVGANVLTF
TGTGCCAGCAGCGTAGTTCCAGCGGGAGGGCCTGTGGGGGCCAACGTCCTGACTTTC
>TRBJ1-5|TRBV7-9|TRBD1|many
CASSRTTGPGSNQPQHF
TGTGCCAGCAGTCGTACGACAGGGCCCGGCAGCAATCAGCCCCAGCATTTT
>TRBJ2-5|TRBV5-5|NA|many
CASSLGMGQETQYF
TGTGCCAGCAGCCTGGGGATGGGGCAAGAGACCCAGTACTTC
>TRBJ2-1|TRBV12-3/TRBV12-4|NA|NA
CASSRGVWDEQFF
TGTGCCAGCAGTAGGGGAGTCTGGGATGAGCAGTTCTTC
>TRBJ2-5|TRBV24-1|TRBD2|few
CATSDLGSGQETQYF
TGTGCCACCAGTGATTTAGGTAGCGGGCAAGAGACCCAGTACTTC
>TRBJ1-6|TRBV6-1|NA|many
CASSTRSGSYSPLHF
TGTGCCAGCAGTACCCGGTCGGGCAGTTATTCACCCCTCCACTTT
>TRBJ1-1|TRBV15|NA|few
CATSSLLGVTEAFF
TGTGCCACCAGCAGTCTCCTGGGGGTTACTGAAGCTTTCTTT
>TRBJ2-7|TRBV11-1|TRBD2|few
CASSFSRTSGRISSYEQYF
TGTGCCAGCAGCTTTTCGAGGACTAGCGGGAGGATAAGCTCCTACGAGCAGTACTTC
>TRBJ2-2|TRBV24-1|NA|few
CATKGHTGTGELFF
TGTGCCACCAAGGGACACACGGGCACCGGGGAGCTGTTTTTT
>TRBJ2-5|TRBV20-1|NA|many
CSARRTVWYQETQYF
TGCAGTGCTCGAAGGACTGTTTGGTACCAAGAGACCCAGTACTTC
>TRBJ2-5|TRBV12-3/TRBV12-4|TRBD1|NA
CASSSHRTGRETQYF
TGTGCCAGCAGTTCTCATCGGACAGGGAGGGAGACCCAGTACTTC
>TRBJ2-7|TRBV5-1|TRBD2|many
CASSFSESGSSYEQYF
TGCGCCAGCAGCTTCTCGGAAAGCGGGAGCTCCTACGAGCAGTACTTC
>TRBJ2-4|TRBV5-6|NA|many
CASSFTEQNIQYF
TGTGCCAGCAGCTTCACGGAGCAAAACATTCAGTACTTC
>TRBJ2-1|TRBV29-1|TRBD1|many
CSFRDRGRNEQFF
TGCAGCTTCAGGGACAGGGGGCGAAATGAGCAGTTCTTC
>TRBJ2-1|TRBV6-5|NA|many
CASRHLASEQFF
TGTGCCAGCAGGCACCTAGCATCTGAGCAGTTCTTC
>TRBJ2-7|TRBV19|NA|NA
CASSPGGWGYEQYF
TGTGCCAGTAGCCCCGGGGGTTGGGGCTACGAGCAGTACTTC
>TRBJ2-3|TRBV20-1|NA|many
CSASGGASTDTQYF
TGCAGTGCTAGCGGCGGAGCTAGCACAGATACGCAGTATTTT
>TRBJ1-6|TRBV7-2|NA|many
CASSLAPRGSPLHF
TGTGCCAGCAGCTTAGCCCCCCGGGGGTCACCCCTCCACTTT
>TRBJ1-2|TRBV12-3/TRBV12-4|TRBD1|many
CASIPGGAYGYTF
TGTGCCAGCATTCCAGGGGGGGCCTATGGCTACACCTTC
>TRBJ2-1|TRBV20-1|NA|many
CSAQDGAGTYNEQFF
TGCAGTGCCCAAGACGGTGCGGGAACCTACAATGAGCAGTTCTTC
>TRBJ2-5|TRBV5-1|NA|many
CASSSAFETQYF
TGCGCCAGCAGCTCAGCCTTTGAGACCCAGTACTTC
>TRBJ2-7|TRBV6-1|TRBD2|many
CASSEYVTSGNEQYF
TGTGCCAGCAGTGAATATGTGACTAGCGGTAACGAGCAGTACTTC
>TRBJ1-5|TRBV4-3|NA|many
CASSQDRGVQPQHF
TGTGCCAGCAGCCAAGATCGGGGTGTTCAGCCCCAGCATTTT
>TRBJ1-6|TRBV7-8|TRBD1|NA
CASSFLNDRGNSPLHF
TGTGCCAGCAGCTTTTTAAACGACAGGGGTAATTCACCCCTCCACTTT
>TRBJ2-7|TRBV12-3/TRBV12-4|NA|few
CASSPHSSTYEQYF
TGTGCCAGCAGTCCTCACTCGAGTACCTACGAGCAGTACTTC
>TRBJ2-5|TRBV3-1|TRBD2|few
CASSPSGVAGGQETQYF
TGTGCCAGCAGCCCGTCAGGGGTAGCGGGAGGCCAAGAGACCCAGTACTTC
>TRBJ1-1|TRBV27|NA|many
CASSFLQGNTEAFF
TGTGCCAGCAGTTTTCTTCAGGGGAACACTGAAGCTTTCTTT
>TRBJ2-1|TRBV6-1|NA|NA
CASSEAPYNEQFF
TGTGCCAGCAGTGAGGCTCCGTACAATGAGCAGTTCTTC
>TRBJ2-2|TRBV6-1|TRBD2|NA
CASRDGTSGRRYTGELFF
TGTGCCAGCAGGGACGGGACTAGCGGGAGGAGGTACACCGGGGAGCTGTTTTTT
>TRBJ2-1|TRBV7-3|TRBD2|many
CASSLIPSRSKRGTYNEQFF
TGTGCCAGCAGCTTAATTCCCTCCCGGTCGAAGCGGGGGACCTACAATGAGCAGTTCTTC
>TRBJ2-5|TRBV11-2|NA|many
CASSPSLGGERGTQYF
TGTGCCAGCAGCCCCTCCCTAGGGGGGGAGAGAGGGACCCAGTACTTC
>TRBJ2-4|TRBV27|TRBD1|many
CASSLLGTGRAKNIQYF
TGTGCCAGCAGTTTATTGGGGACAGGTCGAGCCAAAAACATTCAGTACTTC
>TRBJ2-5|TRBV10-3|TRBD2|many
CAISGTSGSRGQETQYF
TGTGCCATCAGCGGGACTAGCGGGAGTCGGGGACAAGAGACCCAGTACTTC
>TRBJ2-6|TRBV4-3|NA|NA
CASSPERAGANVLTF
TGCGCCAGCAGCCCCGAGAGGGCTGGGGCCAACGTCCTGACTTTC
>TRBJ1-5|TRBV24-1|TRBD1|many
CATSGQFNQPQHF
TGTGCCACCTCGGGACAGTTCAATCAGCCCCAGCATTTT
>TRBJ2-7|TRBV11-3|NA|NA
CASSPGPLARSPWRYEQYF
TGTGCCAGCAGCCCCGGGCCGCTAGCGAGATCCCCTTGGAGGTACGAGCAGTACTTC
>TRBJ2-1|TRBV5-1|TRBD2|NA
CASSSELAGASEQFF
TGCGCCAGCAGCTCTGAATTAGCGGGAGCCAGTGAGCAGTTCTTC
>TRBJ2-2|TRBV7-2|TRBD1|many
CASRVRGSGGDTGELFF
TGTGCCAGCAGGGTACGGGGCTCAGGGGGCGATACCGGGGAGCTGTTTTTT